This T cell receptor beta chain comes out of a study of cytomegalovirus exposure and HLA in healthy donors. It was with 60 Vbeta and 13 Jbeta primers that the PCR ran. Sequencing was performed with immunoSEQ multiplex PCR; in TCRdb, only in-frame clones are kept and a portion is missing. This sample yields about 200,000 clones, of which less than 85% are seen a single time; around 0.2% belongs to the top ten. Germline CDR1 reads SNHLY; CDR2 reads FYNNEI. V lost 6 bases and J 7 bases, leaving 13 bases between the germline ends. The CDR3 contains 12 residues. With respect to this clone: Its antigen is unknown.

General study findings and limits: For presence/absence analyses, sequencing depth was assumed to be roughly uniform across donors.

Sequencing input: PBMCs. The TCR comes from a girl aged 2-10 years in good health and CMV-seronegative. V gene TRBV2 combines with J gene TRBJ2-7; possible D gene TRBD2, 5 bases. CDR3 in amino acids: CASRRVTEEQYF. The DNA of the CDR3 is TGTGCCAGCAGGAGGGTGACGGAGGAGCAGTACTTC.